This TCR beta chain is drawn from a study of CD8+CD57+ T cells in acquired aplastic anemia. Looking at the study overall: The DNA of sorted CD4+ and CD8+ cells averaged approximately 3.4 ug. CD4+ cell libraries from healthy donors averaged approximately 9.8 million reads. Whole-study results and caveats: Both patients and controls carried the same twenty-nine CD8+ CDR3 sequences. With respect to CD8+ Simpson's diversity, patients and controls did not differ significantly.

The study profiled TCR beta VDJ and CDR3 using genomic DNA as template. From the reads, TCRdb called clonotypes with MiXCR, one entry per CDR3 protein. The profile covers over 150,000 distinct CDR3 sequences, with approximately 44% appearing a single time and approximately 1.1% taken by the ten largest. CDR3 length: 14 residues. V trimming: 3 bases; J trimming: 4 bases; junction bases outside the gene matches: 3. CDR1 is GTSNPN, CDR2 SVGIG, per germline (reference sequence). This clonotype was seen a handful of times. Its antigen is undetermined. V and J are TRBV30 and TRBJ2-3; 11 positions match TRBD2. The source material was sorted CD4+, CD8+, or CD8+CD57+ T cells (not recorded which) from PBMCs. The receptor was isolated from a human donor in good health. CDR3 in amino acids: CAWSVAGGSDTQYF. The CDR3 nucleotides are TGTGCCTGGAGCGTAGCGGGGGGGTCAGATACGCAGTATTTT.